This T cell receptor beta chain was found in a study of T cell repertoires in cytomegalovirus infection. About the study: In public TCR beta signatures, there were indications of both CMV infection and matching HLA type.

TCRdb reprocessed the reads via MiXCR and lists one record per CDR3 protein. This table has 55,000 to 85,000 distinct CDR3 sequences, over 3.5% appearing once. V lost 8 bases, J lost 1 base, and 11 bases lay in between. This CDR3 is built from 13 residues. Study results and caveats: HLA-C-restricted, CMV-specific TCR beta clonotypes were dominant ex vivo. The cumulative frequency of public TCR beta families distinguished individuals who carried CMV together with the relevant HLA.

This clonotype was detected ten times or more. The antigen is unknown. The clonotype originates from a human donor in good health (CMV status not recorded). Some clones in this sample may be carry-over from other donors' samples. The V gene is TRBV12-3 or TRBV12-4, the J gene TRBJ1-1; TRBD1 might be the D (6 bases). Sequencing was done on a sample of PBMCs. This CDR3 is CASGGAQNTEAFF. DNA of the CDR3: TGTGCCAGCGGGGGGGCCCAGAACACTGAAGCTTTCTTT.